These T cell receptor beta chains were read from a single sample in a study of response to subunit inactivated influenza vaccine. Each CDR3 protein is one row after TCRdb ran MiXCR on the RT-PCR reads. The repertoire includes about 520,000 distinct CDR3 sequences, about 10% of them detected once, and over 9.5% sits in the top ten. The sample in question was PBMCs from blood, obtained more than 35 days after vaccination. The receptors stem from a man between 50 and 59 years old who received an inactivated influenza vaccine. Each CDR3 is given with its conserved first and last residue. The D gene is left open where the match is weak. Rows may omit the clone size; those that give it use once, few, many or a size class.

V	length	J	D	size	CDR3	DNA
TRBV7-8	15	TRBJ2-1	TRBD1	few	CASSARTGSYNEQFF	TGTGCCAGCAGCGCGAGGACAGGGTCCTACAATGAGCAGTTCTTC
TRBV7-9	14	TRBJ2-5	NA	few	CASSSEARGETQYF	TGTGCCAGCAGCTCCGAGGCGAGGGGGGAGACCCAGTACTTC
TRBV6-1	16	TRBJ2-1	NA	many	CASAKGVYSSYNEQFF	TGTGCCAGCGCGAAGGGGGTTTATAGCTCCTACAATGAGCAGTTCTTC
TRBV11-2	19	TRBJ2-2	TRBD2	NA	CASSHSGGAIRTNTGELFF	TGTGCCAGCAGCCACAGCGGGGGGGCCATTAGAACGAACACCGGGGAGCTGTTTTTT
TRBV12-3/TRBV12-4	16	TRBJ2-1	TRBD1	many	CASSPGPGQFVGEQFF	TGTGCCAGCAGTCCTGGACCGGGACAGTTCGTGGGTGAGCAGTTCTTC
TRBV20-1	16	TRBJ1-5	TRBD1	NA	CSAREVRQGEYQPQHF	TGCAGTGCTAGAGAAGTAAGACAGGGGGAATATCAGCCCCAGCATTTT
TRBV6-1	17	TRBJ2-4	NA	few	CASSKQGTHLAKNIQYF	TGTGCCAGCAGTAAACAAGGGACACACTTAGCCAAAAACATTCAGTACTTC
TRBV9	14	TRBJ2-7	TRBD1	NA	CASSTQGTPYEQYF	TGTGCCAGCAGCACACAGGGGACACCCTACGAGCAGTACTTC
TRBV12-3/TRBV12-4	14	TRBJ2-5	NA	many	CASTPGAGRETQYF	TGTGCCAGCACCCCGGGGGCAGGGCGAGAGACCCAGTACTTC
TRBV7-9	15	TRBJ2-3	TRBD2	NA	CASSRIAGTTDTQYF	TGTGCCAGCAGCCGCATAGCGGGGACCACAGATACGCAGTATTTT
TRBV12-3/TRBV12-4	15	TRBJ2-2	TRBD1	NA	CASGPPYRGRGELFF	TGTGCCAGCGGTCCGCCCTACAGGGGTCGCGGGGAGCTGTTTTTT
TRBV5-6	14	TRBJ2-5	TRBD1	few	CASRPRGQQETQYF	TGTGCCAGCAGACCTAGGGGGCAGCAAGAGACCCAGTACTTC
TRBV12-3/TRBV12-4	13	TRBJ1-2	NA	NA	CASSFKQEGGYTF	TGTGCCAGCAGTTTTAAGCAGGAGGGCGGCTACACCTTC
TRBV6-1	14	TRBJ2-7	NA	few	CASSVASPTYEQYF	TGTGCCAGCAGTGTGGCTAGCCCTACCTACGAGCAGTACTTC
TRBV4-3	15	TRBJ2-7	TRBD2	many	CASSRGLADSYEQYF	TGCGCCAGCAGCAGAGGTCTAGCGGATTCCTACGAGCAGTACTTC
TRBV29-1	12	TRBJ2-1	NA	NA	CSSFTGYNEQFF	TGCAGCTCCTTTACAGGATACAATGAGCAGTTCTTC
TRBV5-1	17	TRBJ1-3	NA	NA	CASSLRGGTSSGNTIYF	TGCGCCAGCAGCCTTCGCGGCGGGACGAGCTCTGGAAACACCATATATTTT
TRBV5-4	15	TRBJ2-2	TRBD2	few	CASTLGLVDTGELFF	TGTGCCAGCACCCTGGGACTAGTGGACACCGGGGAGCTGTTTTTT
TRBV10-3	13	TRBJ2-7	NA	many	CAGSDIQGYEQYF	TGTGCCGGCTCAGATATCCAGGGGTACGAGCAGTACTTC
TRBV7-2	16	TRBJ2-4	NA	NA	CASSLVAVLAKNIQYF	TGTGCCAGCAGCTTAGTTGCAGTGCTAGCCAAAAACATTCAGTACTTC
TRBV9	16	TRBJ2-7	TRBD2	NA	CASSVGPTSGTYEQYF	TGTGCCAGCAGCGTAGGGCCGACTAGCGGGACGTACGAGCAGTACTTC
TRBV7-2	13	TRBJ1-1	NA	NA	CASSDWGNTEAFF	TGTGCCAGCAGTGACTGGGGGAACACTGAAGCTTTCTTT
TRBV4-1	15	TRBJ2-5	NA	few	CASSPQVGIQETQYF	TGCGCCAGCAGCCCCCAGGTGGGGATCCAAGAGACCCAGTACTTC
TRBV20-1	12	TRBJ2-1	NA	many	CSARPAGQEQFF	TGCAGTGCTAGACCGGCCGGGCAGGAGCAGTTCTTC
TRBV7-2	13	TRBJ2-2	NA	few	CASSALDTGELFF	TGTGCCAGCAGCGCCCTGGACACCGGGGAGCTGTTTTTT
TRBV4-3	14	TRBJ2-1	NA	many	CASSQEASYGEQFF	TGCGCCAGCAGCCAAGAGGCTAGCTACGGTGAGCAGTTCTTC
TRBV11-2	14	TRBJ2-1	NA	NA	CASSSPGQLNEQFF	TGTGCCAGCAGCTCCCCCGGACAGCTCAATGAGCAGTTCTTC
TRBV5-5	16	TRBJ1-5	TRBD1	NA	CASSTSGQLSNQPQHF	TGTGCCAGCAGCACCTCGGGACAGCTCAGCAATCAGCCCCAGCATTTT
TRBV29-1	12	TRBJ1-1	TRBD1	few	CSMRDSHTEAFF	TGCAGCATGAGGGACAGTCACACTGAAGCTTTCTTT
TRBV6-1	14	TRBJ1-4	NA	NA	CASSQGGGNEKLFF	TGTGCCAGCAGTCAAGGGGGGGGTAATGAAAAACTGTTTTTT
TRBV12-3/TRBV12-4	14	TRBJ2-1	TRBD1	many	CASSLRQGRNEQFF	TGTGCCAGCAGCCTGAGACAGGGGCGCAATGAGCAGTTCTTC
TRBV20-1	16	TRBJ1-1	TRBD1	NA	CSARQGDRAGNTEAFF	TGCAGTGCTAGACAAGGAGACAGGGCCGGGAACACTGAAGCTTTCTTT
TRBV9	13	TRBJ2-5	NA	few	CASRSPGGETQYF	TGTGCCAGCAGGTCTCCCGGTGGAGAGACCCAGTACTTC
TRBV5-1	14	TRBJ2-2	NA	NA	CASSLDGEAGELFF	TGCGCCAGCAGCTTGGACGGCGAGGCCGGGGAGCTGTTTTTT
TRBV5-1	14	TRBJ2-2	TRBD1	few	CASSGDRATGELFF	TGCGCCAGCAGCGGGGACAGGGCGACCGGGGAGCTGTTTTTT
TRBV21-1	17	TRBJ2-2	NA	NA	CASSKAQGQGNTGELFF	TGTGCCAGCAGCAAAGCTCAGGGACAGGGGAACACCGGGGAGCTGTTTTTT
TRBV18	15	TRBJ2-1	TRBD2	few	CASSPTSGKTHEQFF	TGTGCCAGCTCACCCACTAGCGGGAAGACACATGAGCAGTTCTTC
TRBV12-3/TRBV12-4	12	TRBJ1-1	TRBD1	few	CASSAGGVEAFF	TGTGCCAGCAGTGCAGGGGGCGTTGAAGCTTTCTTT
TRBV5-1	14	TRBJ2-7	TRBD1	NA	CASSSGQPAVEQYF	TGCGCCAGCAGCTCGGGACAGCCTGCGGTCGAGCAGTACTTC
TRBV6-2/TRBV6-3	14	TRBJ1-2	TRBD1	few	CASSHGTVNYGYTF	TGTGCCAGCAGTCATGGGACAGTTAACTATGGCTACACCTTC
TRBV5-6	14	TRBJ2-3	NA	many	CASSFYRDTDTQYF	TGTGCCAGCAGCTTTTACAGAGACACAGATACGCAGTATTTT
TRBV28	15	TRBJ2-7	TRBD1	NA	CASNQQGASPYEQYF	TGTGCCAGCAATCAACAGGGGGCCTCACCCTACGAGCAGTACTTC
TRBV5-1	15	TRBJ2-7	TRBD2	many	CASSLAGLAGYEQYF	TGCGCCAGCAGCTTGGCGGGACTAGCAGGGTACGAGCAGTACTTC
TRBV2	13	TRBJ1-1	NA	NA	CASREQGRTEAFF	TGTGCCAGCAGGGAGCAGGGGCGCACTGAAGCTTTCTTT
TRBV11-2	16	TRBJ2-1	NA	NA	CASSLVGGGFGGEQFF	TGTGCCAGCAGCTTAGTAGGAGGGGGCTTCGGAGGTGAGCAGTTCTTC
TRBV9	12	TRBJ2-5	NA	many	CASSVDRETQYF	TGTGCCAGCAGCGTAGATCGAGAGACCCAGTACTTC
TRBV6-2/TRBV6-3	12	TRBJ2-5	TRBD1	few	CASTGQGETQYF	TGTGCCAGCACCGGACAGGGGGAGACCCAGTACTTC
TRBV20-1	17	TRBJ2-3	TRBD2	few	CSARTPPGSGGTDTQYF	TGCAGTGCTAGAACCCCTCCGGGCAGCGGGGGGACAGATACGCAGTATTTT
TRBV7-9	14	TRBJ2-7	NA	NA	CASSGGHIPYEQYF	TGTGCCAGCAGCGGGGGACATATCCCCTACGAGCAGTACTTC
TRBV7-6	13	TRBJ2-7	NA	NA	CASSLSSTNEQYF	TGTGCCAGCAGCTTATCCTCCACTAACGAGCAGTACTTC
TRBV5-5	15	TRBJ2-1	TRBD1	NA	CASSWGTTGTNEQFF	TGTGCCAGCAGCTGGGGGACGACAGGGACGAATGAGCAGTTCTTC